The present TCR beta chain was sequenced within a study of Tregs in tolerant kidney transplant recipients. Whole-study findings and limits: No direct test of biological reproducibility was done here. The small number of patients limits these findings pending further validation. Expanding Tregs on activated donor B cells appeared to best identify donor-specific TCRbeta clones.

Concerning this clone: What it binds is not known. Other nucleotide sequences in the sample specify the same CDR3.

Some clones are missing from TCRdb's copy, which holds only in-frame ones; the method was immunoSEQ multiplex PCR. The sample includes about 240,000 clones, 80% to 85% seen only once; the top ten take 0.5% to 0.65%. CDR1 is LNHNV, CDR2 YYDKDF, per germline (reference sequence). V lost 1 base, J lost 1 base, and 12 bases stayed unmatched. The CDR3 totals 18 residues. Thawed PBMCs were FACS-sorted into unstimulated CD4+CD25+CD127- regulatory T cells, CD4+CD25- non-regulatory cells, CD4 and CD8 cells. The chain links TRBV15 to TRBJ1-1; the match to TRBD1 covers 7 bases. The sequence derives from a human donor in good health. The material sequenced was CD4+ T cells from blood. The CDR3 DNA sequence: TGTGCCACCAGCAGAGGAGCCCGACAGGGTGGAGGGAACACTGAAGCTTTCTTT. Encoded protein: CATSRGARQGGGNTEAFF.